What follows are 18 T cell receptor beta chains derived from one specimen sequenced in a study of blood T cell repertoires in COVID-19. Assay: immunoSEQ multiplex PCR; the TCRdb copy retains only in-frame clones and omits some. The sample has approximately 170,000 clones; roughly 78% are singletons. The source material was PBMCs or T cells enriched from blood (not recorded which). These TCRs come from a woman aged 70-85 years in a cohort exposed to, infected with or recovered from COVID-19 (not recorded which).

The rearrangement links TRBV28 to TRBJ1-3; D possibly corresponds to TRBD1 (6 bases). The CDR3 consists of 15 residues. CDR1 MDHEN and CDR2 SYDVKM come from the germline V gene. V was cut by 2 bases and J by 3 bases, with 11 bases left in between. In DNA, the CDR3 is TGTGCCAGCAGTTTAGGCCAGGGGAATGGAAACACCATATATTTT. This codes for CASSLGQGNGNTIYF.

The chain joins TRBV29-1 to TRBJ2-3; unclear D gene. Trimming pared 1 base from V and 0 bases from J, leaving 8 bases between. CDR3 length: 14 residues. Germline V gives CDR1 SQVTM, CDR2 ANQGSEA. CDR3 protein: CSVEGQSSTDTQYF. In nucleotides, the CDR3 is TGCAGCGTTGAAGGGCAGTCTAGCACAGATACGCAGTATTTT.

The chain employs TRBV28 and TRBJ1-6, with TRBD1 matching over 9 bases. CDR1 and CDR2 from the germline V gene are MDHEN and SYDVKM. V was clipped by 3 bases and J by 6 bases; unmatched bases: 0. This CDR3 spans 14 amino acids. The CDR3 sequence: CASSLGQGNSPLHF. CDR3 in DNA: TGTGCCAGCAGTTTGGGACAGGGTAATTCACCCCTCCACTTT.

The chain joins TRBV5-1 to TRBJ2-3; 9 bases map to TRBD1. Germline lookup yields CDR1 SGHRS and CDR2 YFSETQ. V was clipped by 3 bases and J by 1 base; unmatched bases: 3. The CDR3 has 15 amino acids. The DNA for the CDR3 is TGCGCCAGCAGCTCAAGGACAGGGGGCACAGATACGCAGTATTTT. Its protein product is CASSSRTGGTDTQYF.

The chain uses TRBV24-1 and TRBJ1-3; D possibly corresponds to TRBD1 (5 bases). The germline V gene has CDR1 KGHDR and CDR2 SFDVKD. This CDR3 has 16 amino acids. The V end lost 4 bases, the J end lost 7 bases, and 19 bases lay between the germline ends. CDR3 DNA sequence: TGTGCCACCAGTGACCTCGGTGCGGGGGGGAGGAACACCATATATTTT. Amino acid sequence: CATSDLGAGGRNTIYF.

The rearrangement joins TRBV19 to TRBJ1-2; TRBD1 agrees at 12 bases. This CDR3 is built from 15 residues. V gave up 4 bases and J gave up 8 bases; unmatched junction bases: 8. CDR1 is LNHDA and CDR2 is SQIVND in the germline V gene (reference sequence). The CDR3 sequence is CASSRPGQGARGYTF. The CDR3 nucleotides read TGTGCCAGTAGTAGACCGGGACAGGGGGCGCGGGGCTACACCTTC.

CDR3 DNA: TGCAGTGCTAGTAGGGGGTCCGGTCAGCCCCAGCATTTT. Translation gives CSASRGSGQPQHF. The chain has TRBV20-1 and TRBJ1-5; perhaps TRBD1 as D (6 bases). V shed 3 bases and J shed 6 bases, with 12 bases lying between them. Germline V gene lookup returns CDR1 DFQATT and CDR2 SNEGSKA (reference sequence). The CDR3 has 13 residues.

This chain links TRBV7-9 with TRBJ2-1; TRBD2 matches at 8 bases. The CDR3 sequence is 19 residues long. Losses at the gene ends were 2 bases for V and 1 base for J; bases not matched to a gene: 13. Germline-derived CDR1 and CDR2 are SEHNR and FQNEAQ (reference sequence). CDR3 in DNA: TGTGCCAGCAGCTTAAGACTAGCGAATTCTCTGCTGTCCTACAATGAGCAGTTCTTC. Its translation is CASSLRLANSLLSYNEQFF.

The chain joins TRBV18 to TRBJ1-1, with 7 bases matching TRBD1. The CDR3 length is 13 residues. From germline, CDR1 is KGHSH and CDR2 LQKENI. V shed 3 bases and J 5 bases; nucleotides not matched to a gene: 3. The CDR3 coding sequence is TGTGCCAGCTCACCTAGACAGGGAACTGAAGCTTTCTTT. It yields the protein CASSPRQGTEAFF.

The gene calls are TRBV4-2 and TRBJ1-4; TRBD1 aligns across 7 bases. V shed 1 base, J shed 4 bases, and the junction held 3 bases outside the gene matches. CDR3 size: 15 residues. CDR1 is LGHNA and CDR2 is YNFKEQ in the germline V gene. CDR3 DNA sequence: TGTGCCAGCAGCCAAGGGGACAGTATTAATGAAAAACTGTTTTTT. As protein: CASSQGDSINEKLFF.

This clone was observed a handful of times. This sequence joins TRBV6-4 and TRBJ1-1; D may be TRBD1 (5 bases). Trimming removed 6 bases at V and 3 bases at J, with 11 bases between. CDR1 is MRHNA and CDR2 is SNTAGT in the germline V gene. The CDR3 loop spans 13 amino acids. CDR3 nucleotides: TGTGCCAGCAGAGGGGAAAGGGACACTGAAGCTTTCTTT. Translating it yields CASRGERDTEAFF.

This chain connects TRBV28 to TRBJ1-1, with 7 bases that match TRBD1. Germline CDR1 is MDHEN and CDR2 is SYDVKM. This CDR3 comprises 14 residues. The V segment lost 7 bases and the J segment 0 bases; nucleotides outside the gene matches: 5. The CDR3 here is CASTLGQLNTEAFF. CDR3 sequence (DNA): TGTGCCAGCACCCTGGGACAGTTGAACACTGAAGCTTTCTTT.

The chain is built from TRBV5-1 and TRBJ1-1, with 9 nucleotides matching TRBD1. Germline trimming cut 5 bases from V and 0 bases from J; bases unmatched to any gene: 2. Germline CDR1 reads SGHRS; CDR2 reads YFSETQ. The CDR3 runs to 14 residues. As DNA, the CDR3 is TGCGCCAGCAGACAGGGGGCCTTGAACACTGAAGCTTTCTTT. It yields the protein CASRQGALNTEAFF.

The chain has TRBV27 and TRBJ1-1, with 8 bases fitting TRBD1. The CDR3 runs to 17 residues. V was pared by 5 bases and J by 0 bases, with 11 bases of the junction left unmatched. The germline CDR1 and CDR2 sequences are MNHEY and SMNVEV (reference sequence). The CDR3 DNA follows: TGTGCCAGCAGTCCTCGACAGGGGCGGGGGATGAACACTGAAGCTTTCTTT. Amino acid sequence: CASSPRQGRGMNTEAFF.

CDR3 bases: TGTGCCAGCAGCGTAAGGGCTAGTGAGCAGACGACAGTCTACGAGCAGTACTTC. It specifies CASSVRASEQTTVYEQYF. This chain joins TRBV7-2 and TRBJ2-7; TRBD1 might be the D (5 bases). The CDR3 spans 18 residues. Per the germline V gene, CDR1 is SGHTA and CDR2 is FQGNSA. V gave up 5 bases and J gave up 3 bases, with 26 bases separating them.

This chain joins TRBV19 and TRBJ1-2; D is undetermined. Germline-derived CDR1 and CDR2 are LNHDA and SQIVND (reference sequence). V was cut by 5 bases and J by 3 bases, with 10 bases left in between. The CDR3 is 13 amino acids. In DNA, the CDR3 is TGTGCCAGTAGTGAGGGCGCTTACTATGGCTACACCTTC. It specifies CASSEGAYYGYTF.

The chain joins TRBV15 to TRBJ2-1, with TRBD2 as a possible D gene (6 bases). Trimming shortened V by 7 bases and J by 10 bases, and 17 bases separated the two germline ends. From germline, CDR1 is LNHNV and CDR2 YYDKDF (reference sequence). This CDR3 is built from 13 residues. The CDR3 bases are TGTGCCACCACCTACCCGGGAGACTCAGAGCAGTTCTTC. It yields the protein CATTYPGDSEQFF.

This chain connects TRBV29-1 to TRBJ2-6; weak D call: TRBD1 (6 bases). The V gene lost 7 bases and the J gene lost 2 bases, with 18 bases spanning the gap. Germline CDR1 reads SQVTM; CDR2 reads ANQGSEA. This CDR3 has 16 residues. CDR3 coding DNA: TGCAGCGCCGCAGGGGCGACAGAAGCTGGGGCCAACGTCCTGACTTTC. This sequence encodes CSAAGATEAGANVLTF.